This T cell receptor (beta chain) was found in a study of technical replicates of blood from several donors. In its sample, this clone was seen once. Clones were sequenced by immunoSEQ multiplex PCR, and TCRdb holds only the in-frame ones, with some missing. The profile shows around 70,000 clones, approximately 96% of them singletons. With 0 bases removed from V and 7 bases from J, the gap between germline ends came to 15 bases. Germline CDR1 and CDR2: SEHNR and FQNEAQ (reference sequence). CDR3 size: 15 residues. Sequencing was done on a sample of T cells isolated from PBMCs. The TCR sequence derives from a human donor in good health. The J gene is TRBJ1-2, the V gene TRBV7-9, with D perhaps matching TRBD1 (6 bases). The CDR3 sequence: CASSLARTVLSGYTF. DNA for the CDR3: TGTGCCAGCAGCTTAGCGCGGACAGTCCTATCTGGCTACACCTTC.